What follows are 7 T cell receptor beta chains derived from one specimen sequenced in a study of T cells in narcolepsy. Sequencing used immunoSEQ multiplex PCR; TCRdb keeps in-frame clones, though not all of them. The table lists approximately 35,000 clones, roughly 90% of them singletons, with about 0.8% in the top ten. The specimen was CD45RA- memory CD4+ T cells from PBMCs. All receptors derive from a human donor with narcolepsy.

Comment on this clone: This sample also contains other DNA sequences that code for the same CDR3. The chain carries TRBV7-8 and TRBJ1-5, with D perhaps matching TRBD1 (6 bases). This CDR3 spans 13 amino acids. The V end lost 2 bases, the J end lost 6 bases, and 8 bases lay between the germline ends. Germline lookup yields CDR1 SGHVS and CDR2 FQNEAQ. CDR3 nucleotide sequence: TGTGCCAGCAGCTTAAGGGGGGGTCAGCCCCAGCATTTT. This translates into CASSLRGGQPQHF.

CDR3 sequence (DNA): TGTGCCAGCAGCCGGGCTAGCGGGGGGGAAGAGCAGTACTTC. It yields the protein CASSRASGGEEQYF. The genes are TRBV4-2 and TRBJ2-7; 12 bases fit TRBD2. V dropped 4 bases and J dropped 7; count of bases not matched to a gene: 5. The V gene's germline CDR1 is LGHNA and CDR2 YNFKEQ. This CDR3 comprises 14 residues.

The chain joins TRBV7-9 to TRBJ1-1, with 7 positions matching TRBD1. The germline gives CDR1 SEHNR, CDR2 FQNEAQ (reference sequence). This CDR3 has 13 residues. V lost 2 bases to trimming and J lost 3 bases; unmatched junction nucleotides: 0. CDR3 coding DNA: TGTGCCAGCAGCTTAACAGGGGACACTGAAGCTTTCTTT. This encodes CASSLTGDTEAFF.

The gene calls are TRBV27 and TRBJ2-7; 9 positions match TRBD1. The ends lost 6 bases at V and 6 bases at J; junction bases unmatched: 15. The CDR3 contains 16 residues. Germline CDR1 MNHEY, CDR2 SMNVEV (reference sequence). The CDR3 reads CASSSRAGTGLLEQYF. The CDR3 bases are TGTGCCAGCAGCTCCCGGGCCGGGACAGGGCTCCTCGAGCAGTACTTC.

The gene calls are TRBV29-1 and TRBJ2-6; tentatively, D is TRBD1 (6 bases). Between the trimmed V and J ends, which lost 4 bases and 1 base, there was a span of 8 bases. The CDR3 contains 14 residues. Germline-derived CDR1 and CDR2 are SQVTM and ANQGSEA. CDR3 sequence (DNA): TGCAGCGTTGTAGGGGGTTCTGGGGCCAACGTCCTGACTTTC. This gives the protein CSVVGGSGANVLTF. Variable domain in full (rest from reference TRBV29-1 and TRBJ2-6): SAVISQKPSRDICQRGTSLTIQCQVDSQVTMMFWYRQQPGQSLTLIATANQGSEATYESGFVIDKFPISRPNLTFSTLTVSNMSPEDSSIYLCSVVGGSGANVLTFGAGSRLTVL.

V gene TRBV19 combines with J gene TRBJ2-7, with a tentative D call TRBD1 (6 bases). The CDR3 contains 16 residues. CDR1 and CDR2 from the germline V gene are LNHDA and SQIVND (reference sequence). With 2 bases removed from V and 3 bases from J, the gap between germline ends came to 17 bases. CDR3 amino acids: CASSIISFGQNYEQYF. The CDR3 DNA follows: TGTGCCAGTAGTATAATTTCCTTCGGACAGAACTACGAGCAGTACTTC. Using reference TRBV19 and TRBJ2-7 for the parts outside the CDR3, the full variable domain is DGGITQSPKYLFRKEGQNVTLSCEQNLNHDAMYWYRQDPGQGLRLIYYSQIVNDFQKGDIAEGYSVSREKKESFPLTVTSAQKNPTAFYLCASSIISFGQNYEQYFGPGTRLTVT.

This clone appeared once. V is TRBV14 and J is TRBJ2-4, with D unclear. Germline V gene sequence: CDR1 SGHDN, CDR2 FVKESK. The V end lost 0 bases, the J end lost 9 bases, and 6 bases lay between the germline ends. The CDR3 extends over 12 amino acids. This CDR3 reads CASSQDPSIQYF. DNA of the CDR3: TGTGCCAGCAGCCAAGATCCCAGCATTCAGTACTTC.